This entry concerns a single T cell receptor (beta chain). Germline V gives CDR1 SGHRS, CDR2 YFSETQ. There are 14 residues in the CDR3. Trimming left V 0 bases short and J 5 bases short, with 12 bases between. This specimen comes from a study of beta chain features in type 1 diabetes. The authors reverse transcribed all of the isolated RNA, so sequencing captured expressed TCRB transcripts. Libraries were prepared by immunoSEQ multiplex PCR; TCRdb keeps only in-frame clonotypes and omits some of them. The repertoire has about 320,000 clones, 13% to 15% of them found once; the top ten carry over 5.5%. The sequenced material came from central memory CD4+ T cells from blood. The chain joins TRBV5-1 to TRBJ2-7; the D gene is possibly TRBD2 (6 bases). The clonotype was recovered from a young man in good health. CDR3: CASSLAGGSDEQYV. CDR3 coding DNA: TGCGCCAGCAGCTTGGCCGGAGGGAGCGACGAGCAGTACGTC.